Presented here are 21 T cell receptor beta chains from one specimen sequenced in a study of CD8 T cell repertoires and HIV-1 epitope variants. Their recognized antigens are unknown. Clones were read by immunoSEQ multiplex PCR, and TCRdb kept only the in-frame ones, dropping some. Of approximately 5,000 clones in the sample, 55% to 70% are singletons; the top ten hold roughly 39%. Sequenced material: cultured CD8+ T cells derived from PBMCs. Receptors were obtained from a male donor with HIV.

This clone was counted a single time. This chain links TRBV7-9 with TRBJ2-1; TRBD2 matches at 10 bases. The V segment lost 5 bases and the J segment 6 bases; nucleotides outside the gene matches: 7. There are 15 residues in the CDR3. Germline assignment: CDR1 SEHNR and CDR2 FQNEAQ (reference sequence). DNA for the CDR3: TGTGCCAGCAGCGCCGGGACTAGCGATACCAATGAGCAGTTCTTC. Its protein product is CASSAGTSDTNEQFF.

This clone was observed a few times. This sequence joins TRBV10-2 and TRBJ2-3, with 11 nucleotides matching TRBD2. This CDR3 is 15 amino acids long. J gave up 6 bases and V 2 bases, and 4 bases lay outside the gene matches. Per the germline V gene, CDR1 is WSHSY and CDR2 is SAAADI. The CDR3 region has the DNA TGCGCCAGCAGTGAGATAGGACTAGCGGGCGATACGCAGTATTTT. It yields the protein CASSEIGLAGDTQYF.

The CDR3 region has the DNA TGTGCCACCGGAGGCGCTAGCGGTTACGAGCAGTACTTC. This codes for CATGGASGYEQYF. The chain couples TRBV25-1 to TRBJ2-7; 7 bases line up with TRBD2. The CDR3 extends over 13 amino acids. Germline CDR1 is MGHDK and CDR2 is SYGVNS. V shed 10 bases and J 4 bases; nucleotides not matched to a gene: 10.

Here the CDR3 DNA reads TGCAGCGCGAGGACAGGGGACACTGAAGCTTTCTTT. Translated: CSARTGDTEAFF. J is TRBJ1-1 and V is TRBV29-1; 9 bases fit TRBD1. The V segment lost 7 bases and the J segment 3 bases; nucleotides outside the gene matches: 3. In germline, CDR1 is SQVTM, CDR2 ANQGSEA. The CDR3 runs 12 residues.

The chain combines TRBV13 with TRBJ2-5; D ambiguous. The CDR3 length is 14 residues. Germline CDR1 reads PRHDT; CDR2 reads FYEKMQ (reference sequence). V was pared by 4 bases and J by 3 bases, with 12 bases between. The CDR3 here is CASSSTPGKETQYF. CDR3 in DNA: TGTGCCAGCAGCTCTACCCCCGGCAAAGAGACCCAGTACTTC.

This chain's CDR3 is CAWSPTGGDSYGYTF. For the CDR3, the DNA is TGTGCCTGGAGTCCGACGGGGGGGGATTCCTATGGCTACACCTTC. This chain uses TRBV30 with TRBJ1-2; D might be TRBD1 (5 bases). Between the trimmed V and J ends, which lost 2 bases and 4 bases, there was a span of 17 bases. CDR3 length: 15 amino acids. Germline CDR1 and CDR2: GTSNPN and SVGIG (reference sequence).

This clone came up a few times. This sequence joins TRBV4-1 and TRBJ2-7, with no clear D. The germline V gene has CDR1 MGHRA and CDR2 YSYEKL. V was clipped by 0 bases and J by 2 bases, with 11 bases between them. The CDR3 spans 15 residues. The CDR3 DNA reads TGCGCCAGCAGCCAAGATTCGAGTTCCCCCTACGAGCAGTACTTC. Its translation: CASSQDSSSPYEQYF.

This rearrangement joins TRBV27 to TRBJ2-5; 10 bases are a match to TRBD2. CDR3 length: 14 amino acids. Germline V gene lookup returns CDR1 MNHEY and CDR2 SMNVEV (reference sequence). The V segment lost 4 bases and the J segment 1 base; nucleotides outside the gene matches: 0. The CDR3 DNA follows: TGTGCCAGCAGTTGGACTAGCGGCCAAGAGACCCAGTACTTC. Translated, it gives CASSWTSGQETQYF.

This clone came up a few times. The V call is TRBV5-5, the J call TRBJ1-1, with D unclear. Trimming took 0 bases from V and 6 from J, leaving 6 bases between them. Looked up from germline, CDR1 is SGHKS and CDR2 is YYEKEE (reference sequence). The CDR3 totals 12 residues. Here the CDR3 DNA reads TGTGCCAGCAGCTTGGGGTACTCTGAAGCTTTCTTT. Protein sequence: CASSLGYSEAFF.

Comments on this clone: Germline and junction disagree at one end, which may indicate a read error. DNA of the CDR3: TGCGCCAGCAGCCAAGTGATTACCGCAGGGAAATGGAACTTC. This codes for CASSQVITAGKWNF. The chain employs TRBV4-3 and TRBJ2-7; a weak D match, TRBD1 (5 bases). Germline assignment: CDR1 LGHNA and CDR2 YSLEER. This CDR3 spans 14 amino acids.

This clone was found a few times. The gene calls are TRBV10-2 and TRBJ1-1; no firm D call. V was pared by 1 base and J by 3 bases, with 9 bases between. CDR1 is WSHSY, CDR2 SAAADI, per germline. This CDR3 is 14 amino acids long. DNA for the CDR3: TGCGCCAGCAGTGAGTTGGAACTTTACACTGAAGCTTTCTTT. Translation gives CASSELELYTEAFF.

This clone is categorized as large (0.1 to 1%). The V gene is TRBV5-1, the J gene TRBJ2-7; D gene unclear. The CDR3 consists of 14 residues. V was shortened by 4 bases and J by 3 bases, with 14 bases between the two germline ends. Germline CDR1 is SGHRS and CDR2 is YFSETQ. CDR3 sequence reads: CASSPELDYYEQYF. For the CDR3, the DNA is TGCGCCAGCAGCCCTGAGTTGGATTACTACGAGCAGTACTTC.

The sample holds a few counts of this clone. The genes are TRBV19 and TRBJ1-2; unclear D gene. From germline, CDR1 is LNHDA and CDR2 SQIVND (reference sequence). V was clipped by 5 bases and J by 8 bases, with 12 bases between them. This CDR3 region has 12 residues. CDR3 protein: CASSPGPRGYTF. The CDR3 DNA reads TGTGCCAGTAGTCCTGGACCAAGAGGCTACACCTTC.

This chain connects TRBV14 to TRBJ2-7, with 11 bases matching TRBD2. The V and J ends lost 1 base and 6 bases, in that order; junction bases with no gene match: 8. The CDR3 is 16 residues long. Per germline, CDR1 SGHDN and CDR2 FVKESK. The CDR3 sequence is CASSQVIAGGPLEQYF. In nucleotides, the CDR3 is TGTGCCAGCAGCCAAGTTATAGCGGGAGGGCCGCTCGAGCAGTACTTC. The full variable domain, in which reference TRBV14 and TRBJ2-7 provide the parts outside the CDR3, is EAGVTQFPSHSVIEKGQTVTLRCDPISGHDNLYWYRRVMGKEIKFLLHFVKESKQDESGMPNNRFLAERTGGTYSTLKVQPAELEDSGVYFCASSQVIAGGPLEQYFGPGTRLTVT.

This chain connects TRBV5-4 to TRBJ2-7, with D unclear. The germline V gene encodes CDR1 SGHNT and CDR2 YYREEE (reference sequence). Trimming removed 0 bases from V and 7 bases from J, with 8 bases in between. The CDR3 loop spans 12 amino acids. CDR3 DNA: TGTGCCAGCAGCTTGGATGGGTTGGAGCAGTACTTC. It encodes CASSLDGLEQYF.

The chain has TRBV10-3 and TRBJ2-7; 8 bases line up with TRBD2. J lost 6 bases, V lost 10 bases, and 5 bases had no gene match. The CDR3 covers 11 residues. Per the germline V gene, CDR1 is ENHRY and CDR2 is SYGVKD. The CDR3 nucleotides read TGTGCCACCTCCGCGGGGGGCGAGCAGTACTTC. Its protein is CATSAGGEQYF.

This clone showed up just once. The CDR3 region has the DNA TGCAGCCCCAGACTAGCGGACTCCAATGAGCAGTTCTTC. This translates into CSPRLADSNEQFF. This chain connects TRBV29-1 to TRBJ2-1; 9 nucleotides line up with TRBD2. This CDR3 region has 13 residues. The junction had 8 bases not matched to a gene; V was cut back by 8 bases and J by 6 bases. Germline CDR1 SQVTM, CDR2 ANQGSEA.

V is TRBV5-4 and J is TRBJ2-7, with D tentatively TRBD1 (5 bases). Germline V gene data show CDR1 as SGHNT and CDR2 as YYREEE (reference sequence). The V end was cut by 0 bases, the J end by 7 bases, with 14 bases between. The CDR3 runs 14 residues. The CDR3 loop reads CASSLGQYLREQYF. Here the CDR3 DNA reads TGTGCCAGCAGCTTGGGACAGTACCTTCGTGAGCAGTACTTC. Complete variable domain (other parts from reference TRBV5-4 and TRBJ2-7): ETGVTQSPTHLIKTRGQQVTLRCSSQSGHNTVSWYQQALGQGPQFIFQYYREEENGRGNFPPRFSGLQFPNYSSELNVNALELDDSALYLCASSLGQYLREQYFGPGTRLTVT.

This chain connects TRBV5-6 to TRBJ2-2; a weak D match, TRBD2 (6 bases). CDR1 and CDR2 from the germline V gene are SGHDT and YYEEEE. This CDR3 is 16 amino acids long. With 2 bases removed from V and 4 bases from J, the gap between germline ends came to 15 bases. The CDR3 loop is CASSFEPWEATGELFF. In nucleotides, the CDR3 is TGTGCCAGCAGCTTCGAACCGTGGGAGGCCACCGGGGAGCTGTTTTTT.

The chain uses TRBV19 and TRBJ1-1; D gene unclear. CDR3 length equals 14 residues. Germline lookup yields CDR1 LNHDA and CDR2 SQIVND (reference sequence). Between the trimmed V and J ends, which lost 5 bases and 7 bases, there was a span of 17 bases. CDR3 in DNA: TGTGCCAGTAGTCCGACCGGCTACTCCGTTGAAGCTTTCTTT. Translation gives CASSPTGYSVEAFF.

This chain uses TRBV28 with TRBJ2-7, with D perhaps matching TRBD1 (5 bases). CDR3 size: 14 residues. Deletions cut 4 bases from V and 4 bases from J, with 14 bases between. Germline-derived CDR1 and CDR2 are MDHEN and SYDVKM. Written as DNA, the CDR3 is TGTGCCAGCAGTTCAGGGCTGTCGGATTACGAGCAGTACTTC. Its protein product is CASSSGLSDYEQYF.